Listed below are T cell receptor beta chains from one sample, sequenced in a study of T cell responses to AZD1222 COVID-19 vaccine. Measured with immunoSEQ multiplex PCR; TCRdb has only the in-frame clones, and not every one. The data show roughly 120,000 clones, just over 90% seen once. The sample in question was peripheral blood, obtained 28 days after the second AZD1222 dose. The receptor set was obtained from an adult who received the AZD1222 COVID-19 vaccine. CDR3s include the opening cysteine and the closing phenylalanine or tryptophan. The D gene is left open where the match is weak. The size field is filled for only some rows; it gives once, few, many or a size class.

CASSIVSLPPYNEQFF TGTGCCAGTAGTATTGTTTCCCTACCCCCATACAATGAGCAGTTCTTC NA TRBJ2-1 TRBV19 NA
CASSPRRRDEQYF TGTGCCAGCAGTCCTCGGCGAAGGGACGAGCAGTACTTC NA TRBJ2-7 TRBV14 NA
CASSLGRENTGELFF TGTGCCAGCAGCCTGGGCAGGGAGAACACCGGGGAGCTGTTTTTT NA TRBJ2-2 TRBV21-1 NA
CATSGSKTSGGWSSYNEQFF TGTGCCACCAGCGGGTCGAAGACTAGCGGGGGATGGAGCTCCTACAATGAGCAGTTCTTC NA TRBJ2-1 TRBV15 TRBD2
CASSLAFGTGSATEAFF TGTGCCAGCAGCTTGGCCTTCGGGACAGGGTCGGCCACTGAAGCTTTCTTT once TRBJ1-1 TRBV5-4 TRBD1
CASSEANSYGYTF TGTGCCAGCAGTGAAGCGAACAGCTATGGCTACACCTTC NA TRBJ1-2 TRBV2 NA
CASSPGTSVVQYF TGTGCCAGCAGCCCCGGGACTAGCGTCGTGCAGTACTTC NA TRBJ2-7 TRBV2 TRBD2
CASSLGLVEETQYF TGTGCCAGCAGCCTCGGATTGGTAGAGGAGACCCAGTACTTC NA TRBJ2-5 TRBV7-2 NA
CASSRTWGETQYF TGTGCCAGCTCTAGGACCTGGGGAGAGACCCAGTACTTC once TRBJ2-5 TRBV6-5 NA
CASSLVASPTNEKLFF TGTGCCAGCAGCTTAGTGGCCTCCCCAACTAATGAAAAACTGTTTTTT NA TRBJ1-4 TRBV7-2 NA
CASSPEIGGELFF TGTGCCAGCAGTCCTGAAATAGGCGGGGAGCTGTTTTTT NA TRBJ2-2 TRBV2 NA
CASSPRGDEQYF TGTGCCAGCAGCCCCCGGGGCGACGAGCAGTACTTC NA TRBJ2-7 TRBV6-5 NA
CASSLESRYNQPQHF TGTGCCAGCAGCTTAGAGAGTAGGTACAATCAGCCCCAGCATTTT NA TRBJ1-5 TRBV7-2 NA
CATQDRVHEQYF TGTGCCACCCAGGACAGGGTCCACGAGCAGTACTTC NA TRBJ2-7 TRBV15 TRBD1
CASRYGPGYTEAFF TGTGCCAGCAGGTACGGGCCGGGGTACACTGAAGCTTTCTTT NA TRBJ1-1 TRBV7-3 NA
CASSTTTRYGYTF TGTGCCAGTAGTACGACTACACGGTATGGCTACACCTTC NA TRBJ1-2 TRBV19 NA
CATMSSGRTGELFF TGTGCCACCATGTCTAGCGGGAGGACCGGGGAGCTGTTTTTT NA TRBJ2-2 TRBV24-1 TRBD2
CASSIQGRLAKNIQYF TGTGCCAGTAGTATACAGGGGCGCCTGGCCAAAAACATTCAGTACTTC NA TRBJ2-4 TRBV19 NA